The 12 T cell receptor beta chains in this list originate from one sample, sequenced in a study of blood T cell repertoires in COVID-19 (TCRdb year 2020). The library was generated by the immunoSEQ multiplex PCR assay. Drawn from immuneACCESS, this table holds only the in-frame rearrangements with V and J called that TCRdb kept. Clones are partly lost; checked studies trace under half to an unresolved V gene and leave the rest unexplained. The sample includes 70,000 to 85,000 clones, with about nine tenths observed a single time. 3% of the sample rests with the top ten. Sequencing used peripheral blood. These TCRs come from a woman between 45 and 65 years old with active or convalescent COVID-19.

J is TRBJ2-5 and V is TRBV7-3, with D possibly matching TRBD1 (5 bases). The germline V gene encodes CDR1 SGHTA and CDR2 FQGTGA. CDR3 length equals 13 residues. V lost 3 bases and J lost 4, with 9 bases in between. CDR3 DNA: TGTGCCAGCAGCTTCGGACACCCAGAGACCCAGTACTTC. This sequence encodes CASSFGHPETQYF.

The V gene is TRBV20-1, the J gene TRBJ1-1, with D hard to call. The germline V gene encodes CDR1 DFQATT and CDR2 SNEGSKA (reference sequence). The CDR3 consists of 10 residues. V dropped 1 base and J dropped 8 bases, with 5 bases sitting between them. The CDR3 nucleotides read TGCAGTGCTAGAGGGCCAGAAGCTTTCTTT. It encodes CSARGPEAFF.

The gene calls are TRBV9 and TRBJ1-1; unclear D gene. This CDR3 region has 14 residues. Germline CDR1 is SGDLS and CDR2 is YYNGEE. V lost 1 base to trimming and J lost 1 base, with 8 bases between them. DNA of the CDR3: TGTGCCAGCAGCGTATACGGCGGGAACACTGAAGCTTTCTTT. It specifies CASSVYGGNTEAFF.

J is TRBJ1-1 and V is TRBV5-1; 8 bases align to TRBD1. Germline CDR1 SGHRS, CDR2 YFSETQ. Trimming removed 4 bases from V and 2 bases from J; junction bases left unmatched: 7. The CDR3 is 15 residues long. In nucleotides, the CDR3 is TGCGCCAGCAGCCCTGGACAGGGTGGTAACACTGAAGCTTTCTTT. It translates to CASSPGQGGNTEAFF. The full variable domain, completed using reference TRBV5-1 and TRBJ1-1, is KAGVTQTPRYLIKTRGQQVTLSCSPISGHRSVSWYQQTPGQGLQFLFEYFSETQRNKGNFPGRFSGRQFSNSRSEMNVSTLELGDSALYLCASSPGQGGNTEAFFGQGTRLTVV.

The chain couples TRBV29-1 to TRBJ1-2; 9 bases align to TRBD1. After removal of 2 bases from V and 6 bases from J, the junction contained 4 bases not matched to a gene. The CDR3 extends over 13 amino acids. Germline CDR1 SQVTM, CDR2 ANQGSEA. The CDR3 DNA is TGCAGCGTTGAAAACAGGGGGCTGGATGGCTACACCTTC. Translated, it gives CSVENRGLDGYTF.

V and J are TRBV30 and TRBJ1-1; 9 nucleotides match TRBD1. The germline gives CDR1 GTSNPN, CDR2 SVGIG (reference sequence). After removal of 8 bases from V and 6 bases from J, the junction contained 4 bases not matched to a gene. The CDR3 is 11 amino acids. The CDR3 loop reads CAGTGLAEAFF. The CDR3 nucleotides read TGTGCCGGGACAGGGTTGGCTGAAGCTTTCTTT.

The chain uses TRBV15 and TRBJ1-2, with a possible D match to TRBD1 (5 bases). From germline, CDR1 is LNHNV and CDR2 YYDKDF (reference sequence). V was shortened by 0 bases and J by 2 bases, with 13 bases between the two germline ends. The CDR3 sequence is 16 residues long. In DNA, the CDR3 is TGTGCCACCAGCAGAGATCTTTCAGGGTCCAACTATGGCTACACCTTC. Amino acid sequence: CATSRDLSGSNYGYTF.

CDR3 protein: CASSLRGDGGWPLHF. In DNA, the CDR3 is TGTGCCAGCAGCTTAAGGGGTGACGGGGGATGGCCCCTCCACTTT. This chain uses TRBV7-3 with TRBJ1-6; D may be TRBD1 (5 bases). V shed 1 base and J shed 13 bases, with 17 bases lying between them. CDR3 length: 15 amino acids. Germline CDR1 SGHTA, CDR2 FQGTGA.

This rearrangement joins TRBV5-1 to TRBJ2-1; D perhaps matches TRBD2 (5 bases). Trimming removed 0 bases at V and 4 bases at J, with 11 bases between. CDR1 and CDR2 from the germline V gene are SGHRS and YFSETQ. The CDR3 is made up of 15 amino acids. In DNA, the CDR3 is TGCGCCAGCAGCTTGGAAAGCGGCGCGTACAATGAGCAGTTCTTC. Its protein product is CASSLESGAYNEQFF.

The chain employs TRBV18 and TRBJ1-1; D is unclear. V was trimmed by 0 bases and J by 0 bases, leaving 8 bases between them. CDR1 is KGHSH, CDR2 LQKENI, per germline. The CDR3 runs 15 residues. CDR3 sequence: CASSPPRAMNTEAFF. CDR3 in DNA: TGTGCCAGCTCACCACCGAGGGCCATGAACACTGAAGCTTTCTTT.

The chain links TRBV4-3 to TRBJ2-7, with D unclear. The V gene lost 5 bases and the J gene lost 2 bases, with 10 bases spanning the gap. Germline CDR1 is LGHNA and CDR2 is YSLEER. This CDR3 has 13 residues. The CDR3 DNA follows: TGCGCCAGCAGCACCCACCACACCTACGAGCAGTACTTC. This translates into CASSTHHTYEQYF.

The rearrangement joins TRBV9 to TRBJ2-3; 8 bases are a match to TRBD2. CDR3 length equals 15 residues. CDR1 and CDR2 from the germline V gene are SGDLS and YYNGEE. V lost 3 bases, J lost 6 bases, and 9 bases stayed unmatched. The CDR3 nucleotides are TGTGCCAGCAGCGGTCAAGGACTAGCAATCGATACGCAGTATTTT. Its translation: CASSGQGLAIDTQYF. The whole variable domain, filled in from reference TRBV9 and TRBJ2-3, reads DSGVTQTPKHLITATGQRVTLRCSPRSGDLSVYWYQQSLDQGLQFLIQYYNGEERAKGNILERFSAQQFPDLHSELNLSSLELGDSALYFCASSGQGLAIDTQYFGPGTRLTVL.